The 4 T cell receptor beta chains reported below all come from one sample, sequenced in a study of blood T cell repertoires in COVID-19. The table came from immunoSEQ multiplex PCR; TCRdb's copy has only in-frame clones and leaves some out. The sample yields some 98,000 clones, 70% to 85% seen once. Sequencing was carried out using peripheral blood. These receptors all stem from a man between 65 and 85 years old with acute or convalescent COVID-19.

The chain joins TRBV5-5 to TRBJ1-2, with 11 bases identical to TRBD1. The CDR3 totals 17 residues. V was clipped by 4 bases and J by 2 bases; unmatched bases: 10. Germline values: CDR1 SGHKS, CDR2 YYEKEE (reference sequence). In nucleotides, the CDR3 is TGTGCCAGCAGCGCCGGCCGGGACAGGGGGGCCAACTATGGCTACACCTTC. Translation gives CASSAGRDRGANYGYTF.

The CDR3 loop reads CASSLTDSNEQFF. In DNA form, the CDR3 reads TGCGCCAGCAGCTTGACCGACAGCAATGAGCAGTTCTTC. The J gene is TRBJ2-1, the V gene TRBV5-1; TRBD1 is a possible D gene (5 bases). Germline CDR1 reads SGHRS; CDR2 reads YFSETQ. The CDR3 runs to 13 residues. V was trimmed by 1 base and J by 6 bases, leaving 8 bases between them.

The chain has TRBV5-1 and TRBJ1-1; weak D call: TRBD1 (5 bases). The CDR3 has 17 residues. V lost 0 bases and J 0 bases, leaving 15 bases between the germline ends. The V gene's germline CDR1 is SGHRS and CDR2 YFSETQ. The CDR3 reads CASSLAGRGALNTEAFF. CDR3 nucleotides: TGCGCCAGCAGCTTGGCCGGAAGGGGCGCCTTGAACACTGAAGCTTTCTTT. Complete variable domain (other parts from reference TRBV5-1 and TRBJ1-1): KAGVTQTPRYLIKTRGQQVTLSCSPISGHRSVSWYQQTPGQGLQFLFEYFSETQRNKGNFPGRFSGRQFSNSRSEMNVSTLELGDSALYLCASSLAGRGALNTEAFFGQGTRLTVV.

The J gene is TRBJ1-1, the V gene TRBV6-4; no firm D call. Per germline, CDR1 MRHNA and CDR2 SNTAGT. V shed 6 bases and J shed 0 bases, with 8 bases lying between them. The CDR3 has 13 amino acids. The CDR3 region is CASSAQMNTEAFF. The DNA of the CDR3 is TGTGCCAGCAGCGCTCAGATGAACACTGAAGCTTTCTTT.